This is a list of T cell receptor beta chains from one sample in a study of cytomegalovirus exposure and HLA in healthy donors. Measured with immunoSEQ multiplex PCR; TCRdb has only the in-frame clones, and not every one. The table for this sample gives 150,000 to 200,000 clones. Material: PBMCs. The origin of the receptors is a woman aged 18-29 years in good health and CMV-seropositive. Both conserved end residues are part of each CDR3. D genes are given only for firm matches.

J gene | D gene | CDR3 length | V gene | CDR3 protein | CDR3 DNA
TRBJ1-1 | TRBD1 | 14 | TRBV2 | CASNEDRGNTEAFF | TGTGCCAGCAATGAGGACAGGGGGAACACTGAAGCTTTCTTT
TRBJ2-2 | NA | 13 | TRBV4-2 | CASSQWSTGELFF | TGTGCCAGCAGCCAATGGAGCACCGGGGAGCTGTTTTTT
TRBJ1-2 | TRBD1 | 13 | TRBV27 | CASRQGGGYGYTF | TGTGCCAGCAGGCAGGGGGGAGGTTATGGCTACACCTTC
TRBJ1-4 | NA | 14 | TRBV5-6 | CASSRTGVGEKLFF | TGTGCCAGCAGCCGCACGGGGGTAGGGGAAAAACTGTTTTTT
TRBJ1-2 | NA | 13 | TRBV5-4 | CASSPDSNYGYTF | TGTGCCAGCAGCCCGGACAGTAACTATGGCTACACCTTC
TRBJ2-7 | NA | 14 | TRBV7-2 | CASSEDRLPYEQYF | TGTGCCAGCAGCGAGGACAGACTTCCCTACGAGCAGTACTTC
TRBJ1-2 | TRBD1 | 12 | TRBV11-3 | CASSLSTGGVTF | TGTGCCAGCAGCTTATCTACAGGGGGAGTCACCTTC
TRBJ1-1 | NA | 15 | TRBV5-1 | CASSFISGLNTEAFF | TGCGCCAGCAGCTTTATATCTGGGCTGAACACTGAAGCTTTCTTT
TRBJ2-3 | TRBD2 | 14 | TRBV6-6 | CASRLAGAPDTQYF | TGTGCCAGCAGATTAGCGGGAGCCCCAGATACGCAGTATTTT
TRBJ2-7 | TRBD2 | 16 | TRBV5-6 | CASSLPGTSATYEQYF | TGTGCCAGCAGCTTGCCCGGGACTAGCGCAACCTACGAGCAGTACTTC
TRBJ2-3 | NA | 11 | TRBV7-2 | CASSPTDTQYF | TGTGCCAGCAGCCCAACAGATACGCAGTATTTT
TRBJ2-1 | TRBD2 | 16 | TRBV5-1 | CASSPGTSGAYNEQFF | TGCGCCAGCAGCCCCGGGACTAGCGGAGCATACAATGAGCAGTTCTTC
TRBJ2-3 | TRBD2 | 18 | TRBV4-1 | CASSQDIRLAGALDTQYF | TGCGCCAGCAGCCAAGATATTCGGCTAGCGGGAGCCCTAGATACGCAGTATTTT
TRBJ2-3 | TRBD2 | 18 | TRBV5-1 | CASSPRGLAGGLTDTQYF | TGCGCCAGCAGCCCGAGGGGACTAGCGGGGGGACTCACAGATACGCAGTATTTT
TRBJ1-2 | TRBD1 | 15 | TRBV30 | CAWSVLTGGNYGYTF | TGTGCCTGGAGTGTACTAACAGGGGGTAACTATGGCTACACCTTC
TRBJ2-6 | NA | 17 | TRBV18 | CASSPPEPKSGANVLTF | TGTGCCAGCTCACCACCAGAGCCCAAGTCTGGGGCCAACGTCCTGACTTTC
TRBJ1-1 | NA | 13 | TRBV5-1 | CASSLGLFTEAFF | TGCGCCAGCAGCCTAGGACTGTTCACTGAAGCTTTCTTT
TRBJ2-3 | NA | 16 | TRBV5-6 | CASSFRTRKSTDTQYF | TGTGCCAGCAGCTTCCGTACTAGGAAAAGCACAGATACGCAGTATTTT
TRBJ2-1 | TRBD1 | 15 | TRBV18 | CASSPGQGAGNEQFF | TGTGCCAGCTCACCGGGACAGGGGGCTGGGAATGAGCAGTTCTTC
TRBJ2-3 | NA | 11 | TRBV2 | CASSATDTQYF | TGTGCCAGCAGTGCGACAGATACGCAGTATTTT
TRBJ2-1 | NA | 15 | TRBV7-8 | CASSLAGLFGNEQFF | TGTGCCAGCAGCTTAGCGGGACTTTTTGGGAATGAGCAGTTCTTC
TRBJ1-6 | NA | 17 | TRBV25-1 | CASSESGGGPYNSPLHF | TGTGCCAGCAGTGAATCGGGGGGAGGACCCTATAATTCACCCCTCCACTTT
TRBJ2-7 | TRBD2 | 14 | TRBV19 | CASSIGAGGYEQYF | TGTGCCAGTAGTATTGGGGCGGGAGGCTACGAGCAGTACTTC
TRBJ2-1 | TRBD1 | 14 | TRBV30 | CARAAGGAKNEQFF | TGTGCCCGAGCCGCAGGGGGCGCAAAAAATGAGCAGTTCTTC
TRBJ2-7 | TRBD1 | 16 | TRBV10-2 | CASSESIRRGLVEQYF | TGCGCCAGCAGTGAGTCGATCCGCAGGGGGCTGGTGGAGCAGTACTTC
TRBJ2-4 | NA | 14 | TRBV7-2 | CASSLLASSGNQYF | TGTGCCAGCAGCTTACTGGCTAGTTCGGGGAATCAGTACTTC
TRBJ2-6 | NA | 17 | TRBV4-3 | CASSQDQGVSGANVLTF | TGCGCCAGCAGCCAAGATCAAGGGGTTTCTGGGGCCAACGTCCTGACTTTC
TRBJ1-5 | NA | 14 | TRBV2 | CASTLRRVSQPQHF | TGTGCCAGCACCCTACGGAGGGTAAGTCAGCCCCAGCATTTT
TRBJ1-2 | NA | 12 | TRBV5-4 | CASSLEIGGYTF | TGTGCCAGCAGCTTGGAAATCGGGGGCTACACCTTC
TRBJ2-3 | TRBD2 | 15 | TRBV29-1 | CSVEDIGGGADTQYF | TGCAGCGTTGAAGATATTGGCGGGGGGGCAGATACGCAGTATTTT
TRBJ1-1 | NA | 14 | TRBV5-4 | CASSLADGIGEAFF | TGTGCCAGCAGCTTGGCCGACGGGATCGGTGAAGCTTTCTTT
TRBJ1-1 | TRBD1 | 14 | TRBV10-3 | CAISQTGGDTEAFF | TGTGCCATCAGCCAAACAGGGGGGGACACTGAAGCTTTCTTT
TRBJ2-1 | TRBD2 | 15 | TRBV6-1 | CASYRGLGSYNEQFF | TGTGCCAGTTACCGGGGACTAGGCTCCTACAATGAGCAGTTCTTC
TRBJ2-3 | TRBD2 | 18 | TRBV7-3 | CASSLTPAGGFEGDTQYF | TGTGCCAGCAGCTTAACCCCAGCGGGGGGCTTTGAGGGCGATACGCAGTATTTT
TRBJ1-5 | NA | 16 | TRBV19 | CASSILGQGSYQPQHF | TGTGCCAGTAGTATCCTCGGGCAGGGATCGTATCAGCCCCAGCATTTT
TRBJ1-5 | TRBD1 | 15 | TRBV5-4 | CASSLGGQVNQPQHF | TGTGCCAGCAGCTTGGGGGGACAGGTCAATCAGCCCCAGCATTTT
TRBJ2-1 | NA | 13 | TRBV4-2 | CASSQDREYEQFF | TGTGCCAGCAGCCAAGATCGGGAGTATGAGCAGTTCTTC
TRBJ1-2 | TRBD1 | 15 | TRBV19 | CASSSRDRGNYGYTF | TGTGCCAGTAGTTCAAGGGACAGAGGCAACTATGGCTACACCTTC
TRBJ2-2 | NA | 17 | TRBV7-9 | CASSPRSGQGNTGELFF | TGTGCCAGCAGTCCTCGGTCCGGTCAGGGTAACACCGGGGAGCTGTTTTTT
TRBJ2-1 | TRBD1 | 14 | TRBV27 | CASSWGQGANEQFF | TGTGCCAGCAGTTGGGGACAGGGGGCCAATGAGCAGTTCTTC
TRBJ1-2 | NA | 13 | TRBV19 | CASMGGSNYGYTF | TGTGCCAGTATGGGGGGATCTAACTATGGCTACACCTTC
TRBJ2-7 | TRBD1 | 13 | TRBV7-8 | CASSLDRGYEQYF | TGTGCCAGCAGCCTAGACAGGGGCTACGAGCAGTACTTC
TRBJ1-3 | NA | 16 | TRBV19 | CASSYQLFGWGNTIYF | TGTGCCAGTAGTTACCAACTTTTCGGTTGGGGAAACACCATATATTTT
TRBJ1-5 | TRBD1 | 13 | TRBV29-1 | CSARQGAVQPQHF | TGCAGCGCAAGACAGGGGGCAGTTCAGCCCCAGCATTTT
TRBJ1-4 | TRBD1 | 15 | TRBV6-5 | CASSYSRGPNEKLFF | TGTGCCAGCAGTTACTCCAGGGGGCCTAATGAAAAACTGTTTTTT
TRBJ1-2 | NA | 14 | TRBV4-2 | CASSPTVVNYGYTF | TGTGCCAGCAGCCCCACGGTCGTTAACTATGGCTACACCTTC
TRBJ2-1 | TRBD2 | 16 | TRBV29-1 | CSVVLAGQPAYNEQFF | TGCAGCGTTGTTCTAGCGGGCCAGCCCGCCTACAATGAGCAGTTCTTC
TRBJ1-1 | TRBD1 | 13 | TRBV7-2 | CASSQQGITEAFF | TGTGCCAGCAGTCAACAGGGGATCACTGAAGCTTTCTTT
TRBJ2-1 | TRBD2 | 15 | TRBV6-5 | CASSTGLAFNNEQFF | TGTGCCAGCAGCACTGGACTAGCGTTTAACAATGAGCAGTTCTTC
TRBJ1-2 | TRBD1 | 13 | TRBV7-2 | CASSRQGTNGYTF | TGTGCCAGCAGCAGACAGGGTACCAATGGCTACACCTTC
TRBJ2-5 | TRBD2 | 16 | TRBV15 | CATSRWTSGGEETQYF | TGTGCCACCAGCAGATGGACTAGCGGGGGGGAAGAGACCCAGTACTTC
TRBJ1-1 | NA | 13 | TRBV5-8 | CASSWTVNTEAFF | TGTGCCAGCAGCTGGACAGTGAACACTGAAGCTTTCTTT
TRBJ1-2 | TRBD1 | 15 | TRBV11-2 | CASSSYRGQDYGYTF | TGTGCCAGCAGCTCATACAGGGGCCAAGACTATGGCTACACCTTC